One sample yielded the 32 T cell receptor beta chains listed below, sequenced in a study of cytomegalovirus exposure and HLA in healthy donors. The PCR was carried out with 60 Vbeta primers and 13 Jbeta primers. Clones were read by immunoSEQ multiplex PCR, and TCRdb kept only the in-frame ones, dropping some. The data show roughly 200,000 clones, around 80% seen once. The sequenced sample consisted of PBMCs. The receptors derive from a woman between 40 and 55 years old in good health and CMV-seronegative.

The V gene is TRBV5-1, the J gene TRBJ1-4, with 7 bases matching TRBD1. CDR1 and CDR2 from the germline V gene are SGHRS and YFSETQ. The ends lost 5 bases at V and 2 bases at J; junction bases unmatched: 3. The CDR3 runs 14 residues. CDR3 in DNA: TGCGCCAGCAGAACGACAGGGACTAATGAAAAACTGTTTTTT. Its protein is CASRTTGTNEKLFF.

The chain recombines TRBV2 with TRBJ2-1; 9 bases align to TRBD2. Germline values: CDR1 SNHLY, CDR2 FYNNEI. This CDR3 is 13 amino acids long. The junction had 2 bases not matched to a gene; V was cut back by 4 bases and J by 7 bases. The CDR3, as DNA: TGTGCCAGCAGTGGGACTAGCGTTAATGAGCAGTTCTTC. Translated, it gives CASSGTSVNEQFF.

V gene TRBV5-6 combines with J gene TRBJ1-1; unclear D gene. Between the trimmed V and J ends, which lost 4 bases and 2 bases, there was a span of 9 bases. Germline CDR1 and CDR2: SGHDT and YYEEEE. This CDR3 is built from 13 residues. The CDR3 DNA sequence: TGTGCCAGCAGCCGCGGCCCAAACACTGAAGCTTTCTTT. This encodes CASSRGPNTEAFF.

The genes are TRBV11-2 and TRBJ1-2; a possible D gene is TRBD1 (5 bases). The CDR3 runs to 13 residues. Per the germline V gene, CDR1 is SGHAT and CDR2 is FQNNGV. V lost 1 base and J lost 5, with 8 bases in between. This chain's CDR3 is CASSLGGRYGYTF. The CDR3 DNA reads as TGTGCCAGCAGCTTAGGGGGCCGGTATGGCTACACCTTC.

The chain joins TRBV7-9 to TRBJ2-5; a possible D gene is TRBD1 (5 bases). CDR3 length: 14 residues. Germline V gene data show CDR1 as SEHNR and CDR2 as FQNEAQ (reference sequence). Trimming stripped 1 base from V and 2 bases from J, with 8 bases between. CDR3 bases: TGTGCCAGCAGCTTAGAGGCAGGGCAAGAGACCCAGTACTTC. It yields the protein CASSLEAGQETQYF.

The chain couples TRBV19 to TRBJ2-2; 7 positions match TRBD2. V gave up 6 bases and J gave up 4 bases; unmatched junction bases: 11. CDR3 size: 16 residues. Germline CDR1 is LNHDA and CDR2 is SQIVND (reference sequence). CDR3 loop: CASRSPGGRATGELFF. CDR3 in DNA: TGTGCCAGTAGGTCACCGGGGGGTAGGGCCACCGGGGAGCTGTTTTTT.

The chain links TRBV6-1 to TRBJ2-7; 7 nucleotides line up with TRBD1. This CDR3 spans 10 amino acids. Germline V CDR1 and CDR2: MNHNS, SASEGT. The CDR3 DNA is TGTGGTACAGGGGCCGGAGAGCAGTACTTC. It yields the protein CGTGAGEQYF.

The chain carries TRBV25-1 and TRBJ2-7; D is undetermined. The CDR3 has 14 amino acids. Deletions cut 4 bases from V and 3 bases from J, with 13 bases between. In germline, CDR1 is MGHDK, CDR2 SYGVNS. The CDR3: CASSVRDTFYEQYF. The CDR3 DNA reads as TGTGCCAGCAGTGTTAGAGACACCTTCTACGAGCAGTACTTC.

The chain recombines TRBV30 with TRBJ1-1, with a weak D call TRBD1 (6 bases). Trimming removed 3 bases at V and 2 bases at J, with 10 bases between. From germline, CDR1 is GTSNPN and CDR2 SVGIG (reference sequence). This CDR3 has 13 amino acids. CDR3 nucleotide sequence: TGTGCCTGGAGACCGGGACAAAACACTGAAGCTTTCTTT. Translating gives CAWRPGQNTEAFF.

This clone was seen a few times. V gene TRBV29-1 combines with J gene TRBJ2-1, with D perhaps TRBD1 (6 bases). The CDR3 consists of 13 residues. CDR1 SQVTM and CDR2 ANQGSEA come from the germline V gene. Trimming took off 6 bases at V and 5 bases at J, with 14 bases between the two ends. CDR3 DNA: TGCAGCGTCGAAACAGGGAATCACAATGAGCAGTTCTTC. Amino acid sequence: CSVETGNHNEQFF.

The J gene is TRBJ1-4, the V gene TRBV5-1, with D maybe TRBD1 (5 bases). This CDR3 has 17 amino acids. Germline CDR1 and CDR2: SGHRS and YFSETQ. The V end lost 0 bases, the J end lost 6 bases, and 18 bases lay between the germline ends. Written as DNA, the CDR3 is TGCGCCAGCAGCTTGGGGGTAGGAGGGGCTGAGGATGAAAAACTGTTTTTT. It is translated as CASSLGVGGAEDEKLFF.

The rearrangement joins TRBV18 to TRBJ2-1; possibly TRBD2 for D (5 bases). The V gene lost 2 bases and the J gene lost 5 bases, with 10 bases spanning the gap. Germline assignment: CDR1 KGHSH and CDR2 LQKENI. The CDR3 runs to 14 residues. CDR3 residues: CASSPDGDNNEQFF. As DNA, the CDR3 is TGTGCCAGCTCACCAGACGGGGATAACAATGAGCAGTTCTTC.

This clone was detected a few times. CDR3: CASSETGGYQPQHF. CDR3 sequence (DNA): TGTGCCAGCAGTGAGACAGGGGGATATCAGCCCCAGCATTTT. The gene calls are TRBV6-1 and TRBJ1-5, with TRBD1 matching 9 bases. CDR1 and CDR2 (germline): MNHNS, SASEGT. The CDR3 extends over 14 amino acids. V lost 3 bases, J lost 5 bases, and 2 bases stayed unmatched.

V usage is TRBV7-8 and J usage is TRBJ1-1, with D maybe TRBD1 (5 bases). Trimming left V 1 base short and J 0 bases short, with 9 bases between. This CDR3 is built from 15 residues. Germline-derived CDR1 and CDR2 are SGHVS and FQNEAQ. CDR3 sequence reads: CASSLVGRVNTEAFF. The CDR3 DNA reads TGTGCCAGCAGCTTAGTGGGCAGGGTGAACACTGAAGCTTTCTTT.

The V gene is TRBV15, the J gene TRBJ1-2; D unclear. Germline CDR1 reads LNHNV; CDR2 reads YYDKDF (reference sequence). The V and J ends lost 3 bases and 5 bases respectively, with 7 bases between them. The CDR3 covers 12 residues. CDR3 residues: CATSSGDYGYTF. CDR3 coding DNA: TGTGCCACCAGCAGCGGGGATTATGGCTACACCTTC.

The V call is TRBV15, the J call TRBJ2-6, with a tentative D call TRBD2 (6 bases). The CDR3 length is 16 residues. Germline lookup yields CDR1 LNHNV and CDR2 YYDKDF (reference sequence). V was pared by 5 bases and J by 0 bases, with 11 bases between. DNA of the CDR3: TGTGCCACCAGCGGGGGGTGGAACTCTGGGGCCAACGTCCTGACTTTC. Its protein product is CATSGGWNSGANVLTF.

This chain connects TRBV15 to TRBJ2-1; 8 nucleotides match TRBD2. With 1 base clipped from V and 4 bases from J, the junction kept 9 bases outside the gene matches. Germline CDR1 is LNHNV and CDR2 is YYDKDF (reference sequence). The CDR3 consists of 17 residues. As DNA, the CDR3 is TGTGCCACCAGCAGAGGTCTCACTAGCGGTGAATACAATGAGCAGTTCTTC. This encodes CATSRGLTSGEYNEQFF. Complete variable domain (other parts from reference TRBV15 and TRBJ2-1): DAMVIQNPRYQVTQFGKPVTLSCSQTLNHNVMYWYQQKSSQAPKLLFHYYDKDFNNEADTPDNFQSRRPNTSFCFLDIRSPGLGDTAMYLCATSRGLTSGEYNEQFFGPGTRLTVL.

CDR3 coding DNA: TGCGCCAGCAGCCACAGGGCGAACACCGGGGAGCTGTTTTTT. Translated, it gives CASSHRANTGELFF. This chain links TRBV4-1 with TRBJ2-2, with TRBD1 as a possible D gene (5 bases). CDR1 MGHRA and CDR2 YSYEKL come from the germline V gene. This CDR3 is built from 14 residues. V lost 3 bases and J lost 0, with 5 bases in between.

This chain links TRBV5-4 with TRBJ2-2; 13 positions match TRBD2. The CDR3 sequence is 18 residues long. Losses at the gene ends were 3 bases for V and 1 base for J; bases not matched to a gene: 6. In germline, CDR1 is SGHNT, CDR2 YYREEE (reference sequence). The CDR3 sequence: CASSSFGLAGVNTGELFF. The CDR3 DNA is TGTGCCAGCAGCTCGTTCGGACTAGCGGGAGTGAACACCGGGGAGCTGTTTTTT.

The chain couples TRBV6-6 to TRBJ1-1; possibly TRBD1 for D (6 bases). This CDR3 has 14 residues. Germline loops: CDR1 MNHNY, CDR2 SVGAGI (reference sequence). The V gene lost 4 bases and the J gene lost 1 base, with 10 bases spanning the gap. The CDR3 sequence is CASSSLDRNTEAFF. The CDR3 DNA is TGTGCCAGCAGTTCCCTGGACAGGAACACTGAAGCTTTCTTT.

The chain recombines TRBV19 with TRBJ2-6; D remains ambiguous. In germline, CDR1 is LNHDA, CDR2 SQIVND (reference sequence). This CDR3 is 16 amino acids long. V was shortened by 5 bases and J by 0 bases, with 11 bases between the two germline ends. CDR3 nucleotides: TGTGCCAGTAGTCCCGAGGTGAACTCTGGGGCCAACGTCCTGACTTTC. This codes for CASSPEVNSGANVLTF.

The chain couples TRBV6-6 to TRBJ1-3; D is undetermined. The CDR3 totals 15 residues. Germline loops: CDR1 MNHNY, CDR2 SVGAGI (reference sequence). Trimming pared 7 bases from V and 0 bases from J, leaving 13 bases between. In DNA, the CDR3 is TGTGCCAGCATCCCAACCGGGGTCTCTGGAAACACCATATATTTT. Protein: CASIPTGVSGNTIYF.

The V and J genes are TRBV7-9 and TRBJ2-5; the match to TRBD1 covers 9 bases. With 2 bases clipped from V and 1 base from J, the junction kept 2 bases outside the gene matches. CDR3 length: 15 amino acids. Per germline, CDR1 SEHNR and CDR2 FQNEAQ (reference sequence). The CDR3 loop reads CASSLTGQGQETQYF. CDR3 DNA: TGTGCCAGCAGCTTAACGGGACAGGGCCAAGAGACCCAGTACTTC.

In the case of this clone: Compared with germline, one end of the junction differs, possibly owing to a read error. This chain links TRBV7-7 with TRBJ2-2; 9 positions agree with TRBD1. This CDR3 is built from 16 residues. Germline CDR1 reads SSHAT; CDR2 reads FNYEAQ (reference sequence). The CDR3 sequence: CASSGPGQGGTGELFF. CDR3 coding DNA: TGTGCTAGCAGCGGACCGGGACAGGGTGGCACCGGGGAGCTGTTTTTT.

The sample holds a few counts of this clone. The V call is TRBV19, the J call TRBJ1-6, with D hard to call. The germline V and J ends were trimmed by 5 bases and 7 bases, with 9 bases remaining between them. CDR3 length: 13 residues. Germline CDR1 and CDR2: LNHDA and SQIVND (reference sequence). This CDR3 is CASSSAGNSPLHF. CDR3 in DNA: TGTGCCAGTAGTTCTGCAGGAAATTCACCCCTCCACTTT.

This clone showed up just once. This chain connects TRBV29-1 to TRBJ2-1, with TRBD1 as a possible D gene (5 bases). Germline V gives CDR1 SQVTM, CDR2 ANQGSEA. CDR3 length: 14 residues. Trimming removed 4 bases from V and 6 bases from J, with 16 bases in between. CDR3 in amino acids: CSVGLAGPGNEQFF. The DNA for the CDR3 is TGCAGCGTTGGCTTGGCAGGGCCGGGCAATGAGCAGTTCTTC.

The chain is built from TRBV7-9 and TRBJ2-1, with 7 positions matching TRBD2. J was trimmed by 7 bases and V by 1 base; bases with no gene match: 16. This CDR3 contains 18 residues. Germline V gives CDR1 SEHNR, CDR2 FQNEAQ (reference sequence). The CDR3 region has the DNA TGTGCCAGCAGCTTAGGGTTATTACGGCTAGCGGAACCTAATGAGCAGTTCTTC. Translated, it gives CASSLGLLRLAEPNEQFF.

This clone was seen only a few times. CDR3 coding DNA: TGTGCCAGCAGCCCGAACACAGGGGGGACTGAAGCTTTCTTT. Amino acid sequence: CASSPNTGGTEAFF. V is TRBV11-3 and J is TRBJ1-1; 8 bases match TRBD1. Unmatched junction bases numbered 7, after V lost 5 bases and J lost 5 bases. Germline CDR1 and CDR2: SGHNT and YENEEA. The CDR3 consists of 14 residues. The whole variable domain, filled in from reference TRBV11-3 and TRBJ1-1, reads EAGVVQSPRYKIIEKKQPVAFWCNPISGHNTLYWYLQNLGQGPELLIRYENEEAVDDSQLPKDRFSAERLKGVDSTLKIQPAELGDSAVYLCASSPNTGGTEAFFGQGTRLTVV.

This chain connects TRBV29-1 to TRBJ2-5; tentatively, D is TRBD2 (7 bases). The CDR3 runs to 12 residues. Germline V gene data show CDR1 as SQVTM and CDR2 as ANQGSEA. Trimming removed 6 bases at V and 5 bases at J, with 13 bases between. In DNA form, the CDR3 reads TGCAGCGTAAAAAGGGGGGGGGAGACCCAGTACTTC. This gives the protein CSVKRGGETQYF.

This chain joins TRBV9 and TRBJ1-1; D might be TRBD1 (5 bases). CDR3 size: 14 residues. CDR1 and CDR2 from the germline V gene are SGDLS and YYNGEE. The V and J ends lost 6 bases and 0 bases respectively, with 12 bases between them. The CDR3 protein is CASTLGGLNTEAFF. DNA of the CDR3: TGTGCCAGCACCCTGGGGGGTTTGAACACTGAAGCTTTCTTT.

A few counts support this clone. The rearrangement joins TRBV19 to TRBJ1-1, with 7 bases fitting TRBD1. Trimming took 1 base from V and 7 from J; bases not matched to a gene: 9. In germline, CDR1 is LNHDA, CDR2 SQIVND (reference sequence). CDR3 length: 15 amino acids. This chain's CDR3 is CASSIAPGGPFEAFF. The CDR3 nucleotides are TGTGCCAGTAGTATAGCGCCAGGGGGTCCCTTTGAAGCTTTCTTT. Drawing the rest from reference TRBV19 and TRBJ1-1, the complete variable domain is DGGITQSPKYLFRKEGQNVTLSCEQNLNHDAMYWYRQDPGQGLRLIYYSQIVNDFQKGDIAEGYSVSREKKESFPLTVTSAQKNPTAFYLCASSIAPGGPFEAFFGQGTRLTVV.

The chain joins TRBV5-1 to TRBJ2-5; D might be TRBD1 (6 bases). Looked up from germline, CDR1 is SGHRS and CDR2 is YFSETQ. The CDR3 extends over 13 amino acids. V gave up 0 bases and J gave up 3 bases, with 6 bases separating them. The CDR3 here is CASSLGTEETQYF. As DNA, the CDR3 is TGCGCCAGCAGCTTGGGGACAGAAGAGACCCAGTACTTC.